The clone carrying this T cell receptor beta chain was observed at least ten times. Its antigen is still unknown. Reasons for excluding patients were uncontrolled infection, other autoimmune disease, pregnancy or lactation. The data stem from a study of T cells in Graves' hyperthyroidism and ophthalmopathy. The germline V gene encodes CDR1 SGHTS and CDR2 YDEGEE. V was cut by 4 bases and J by 1 base, with 15 bases left in between. This CDR3 region has 16 residues. RNA transcripts served as the template for amplifying TCR beta CDR3 regions. The TCR CDR3 was amplified in a first-round RT-PCR using the HTBI primer set. MiXCR, run by TCRdb on the multiplex PCR reads, gives a single entry per CDR3 protein. The repertoire holds 490,000 or so distinct CDR3 sequences, 40% to 50% seen once, with about 45% in the top ten. Study results and limitations: Model predictions of ophthalmopathy came a median approximately 6 months before onset. Blood samples included most of the expanded thyroid clonotypes exceeding 0.001.

The sample was peripheral blood or thyroid tissue (not recorded which). The clonotype originates from an adult woman with Graves' disease, either hyperthyroidism or ophthalmopathy (not recorded which). J is TRBJ1-5 and V is TRBV5-8; possible D gene TRBD1, 5 bases. The CDR3 here is CASSTDPGRSNQPQHF. The CDR3 nucleotides are TGTGCCAGCAGCACCGACCCGGGACGCAGCAATCAGCCCCAGCATTTT.